These 28 T cell receptor beta chains originate from one sample sequenced in a study of blood T cell repertoires in COVID-19. Profiling relied on immunoSEQ multiplex PCR, and the TCRdb table lists in-frame clones only, not all of them. Among hundreds of thousands of clones listed, just over 85% were seen once. The specimen sequenced was PBMCs or T cells enriched from blood (not recorded which). These receptors were taken from a man in his forties or fifties who had recovered from COVID-19.

This chain links TRBV2 with TRBJ2-7, with 7 bases identical to TRBD2. This CDR3 contains 14 residues. Trimming removed 5 bases from V and 8 bases from J; junction bases left unmatched: 12. Per the germline V gene, CDR1 is SNHLY and CDR2 is FYNNEI. The CDR3 DNA reads TGTGCCAGCAGTCTAGGGACTACCGGCGGGCAGCAGTACTTC. Its protein is CASSLGTTGGQQYF.

V gene TRBV14 combines with J gene TRBJ2-1; D is ambiguous. The length of the CDR3 is 13 residues. V was shortened by 4 bases and J by 5 bases, with 9 bases between the two germline ends. Germline assignment: CDR1 SGHDN and CDR2 FVKESK. CDR3 region: CASSRTINNEQFF. CDR3 DNA sequence: TGTGCCAGCAGCCGCACAATCAACAATGAGCAGTTCTTC.

V gene TRBV6-2 or TRBV6-3 combines with J gene TRBJ2-2; D perhaps matches TRBD1 (6 bases). This CDR3 is built from 14 residues. Germline V gene sequence: CDR1 MNHEY, CDR2 SVGEGT. Trimming removed 2 bases at V and 10 bases at J, with 14 bases between. CDR3 residues: CASSYNYRVEELFF. The CDR3 bases are TGTGCCAGCAGTTACAACTACAGGGTAGAGGAGCTGTTTTTT.

The V gene is TRBV5-4, the J gene TRBJ2-3, with TRBD1 identical over 10 bases. Germline V CDR1 and CDR2: SGHNT, YYREEE (reference sequence). V shed 4 bases, J shed 4 bases, and the junction held 6 bases outside the gene matches. The CDR3 consists of 15 residues. CDR3 DNA sequence: TGTGCCAGCAGCATCGGACAGGGGGTCGCAGATACGCAGTATTTT. Encoded protein: CASSIGQGVADTQYF. Based on the CDR3 plus reference TRBV5-4 and TRBJ2-3, the full variable domain is ETGVTQSPTHLIKTRGQQVTLRCSSQSGHNTVSWYQQALGQGPQFIFQYYREEENGRGNFPPRFSGLQFPNYSSELNVNALELDDSALYLCASSIGQGVADTQYFGPGTRLTVL.

The chain combines TRBV28 with TRBJ2-7; D is perhaps TRBD1 (6 bases). The CDR3 runs to 13 residues. The germline V gene encodes CDR1 MDHEN and CDR2 SYDVKM. V dropped 6 bases and J dropped 7 bases, with 16 bases sitting between them. CDR3 loop: CASSPRTVWEQYF. The DNA of the CDR3 is TGTGCCAGCAGCCCACGGACAGTTTGGGAGCAGTACTTC.

The rearrangement joins TRBV12-3 or TRBV12-4 to TRBJ1-1, with TRBD1 identical over 9 bases. V lost 7 bases to trimming and J lost 8 bases; unmatched junction nucleotides: 2. The CDR3 consists of 11 residues. CDR3 sequence reads: CASMDRGEAFF. The CDR3 DNA sequence: TGTGCCAGCATGGACAGGGGAGAAGCTTTCTTT.

The gene calls are TRBV27 and TRBJ1-1; possibly TRBD1 for D (6 bases). Trimming stripped 5 bases from V and 8 bases from J, with 15 bases between. Germline CDR1 and CDR2: MNHEY and SMNVEV (reference sequence). The CDR3 spans 13 residues. DNA of the CDR3: TGTGCCAGCAGTCCCAGGGGTAAGGCGGAAGCTTTCTTT. Translated, it gives CASSPRGKAEAFF.

CDR3 loop: CASSSGRAEGEAFF. CDR3 bases: TGTGCCAGCAGTTCCGGGAGGGCTGAGGGGGAAGCTTTCTTT. The genes are TRBV27 and TRBJ1-1, with a possible D match to TRBD1 (5 bases). This CDR3 is built from 14 residues. Germline V CDR1 and CDR2: MNHEY, SMNVEV (reference sequence). Trimming pared 4 bases from V and 8 bases from J, leaving 17 bases between.

The V and J genes are TRBV28 and TRBJ2-7; 14 bases agree with TRBD2. Germline CDR1 reads MDHEN; CDR2 reads SYDVKM. V shed 6 bases and J 7 bases; nucleotides not matched to a gene: 8. CDR3 size: 15 residues. The CDR3 sequence is CASRGTSGSFGEQYF. CDR3 sequence (DNA): TGTGCCAGCAGGGGGACTAGCGGGAGTTTTGGTGAGCAGTACTTC.

This clone has only one observation. This chain connects TRBV27 to TRBJ1-1; the match to TRBD1 covers 7 bases. The CDR3 contains 14 residues. CDR1 MNHEY and CDR2 SMNVEV come from the germline V gene (reference sequence). J gave up 0 bases and V 8 bases, and 6 bases lay outside the gene matches. CDR3 coding DNA: TGTGCCAGCCGGGGACAGTTCATGAACACTGAAGCTTTCTTT. Its translation is CASRGQFMNTEAFF.

The CDR3 spells CASSATTFEQFF. DNA of the CDR3: TGTGCCAGCAGCGCAACCACATTTGAGCAGTTCTTC. The gene calls are TRBV9 and TRBJ2-1; D not resolved. Germline V lookup: CDR1 SGDLS, CDR2 YYNGEE. This CDR3 region has 12 residues. V dropped 3 bases and J dropped 9 bases, with 10 bases sitting between them.

V is TRBV7-9 and J is TRBJ2-3; TRBD1 matches 9 bases. The V segment lost 5 bases and the J segment 6 bases; nucleotides outside the gene matches: 3. CDR3 length: 13 amino acids. CDR1 is SEHNR, CDR2 FQNEAQ, per germline (reference sequence). CDR3 sequence (DNA): TGTGCCAGCAGCATAGGGACAGGGGATACGCAGTATTTT. Translated, it gives CASSIGTGDTQYF.

The chain employs TRBV4-1 and TRBJ1-1; tentatively, D is TRBD1 (5 bases). The CDR3 length is 15 residues. CDR1 is MGHRA and CDR2 is YSYEKL in the germline V gene. Trimming left V 5 bases short and J 3 bases short, with 16 bases between. The CDR3 sequence: CASSFRTGVDTEAFF. The CDR3 region has the DNA TGCGCCAGCAGCTTCCGGACGGGGGTAGACACTGAAGCTTTCTTT.

The chain combines TRBV19 with TRBJ1-4; D is unresolved. CDR1 is LNHDA and CDR2 is SQIVND in the germline V gene (reference sequence). The CDR3 extends over 13 amino acids. The germline V and J ends were trimmed by 5 bases and 8 bases, with 12 bases remaining between them. DNA of the CDR3: TGTGCCAGTAGTCCCAGGTACCGAGAAAAACTGTTTTTT. Encoded protein: CASSPRYREKLFF.

This clone appeared once. J is TRBJ2-4 and V is TRBV6-5, with 8 bases matching TRBD2. CDR1 MNHEY and CDR2 SVGAGI come from the germline V gene. The CDR3 contains 16 residues. J gave up 6 bases and V 0 bases, and 7 bases lay outside the gene matches. The CDR3 loop is CASSYSSSGVRNIQYF. The CDR3 DNA sequence: TGTGCCAGCAGTTACTCAAGTAGCGGGGTCAGAAACATTCAGTACTTC.

The V and J genes are TRBV4-3 and TRBJ1-1, with D possibly matching TRBD1 (5 bases). Germline values: CDR1 LGHNA, CDR2 YSLEER. There are 14 residues in the CDR3. V was trimmed by 0 bases and J by 4 bases, leaving 9 bases between them. CDR3 residues: CASSQEGGTTEAFF. The CDR3 region has the DNA TGCGCCAGCAGCCAAGAGGGGGGTACCACTGAAGCTTTCTTT.

The gene calls are TRBV19 and TRBJ2-7, with 9 bases that match TRBD1. The CDR3 covers 15 residues. The germline CDR1 and CDR2 sequences are LNHDA and SQIVND (reference sequence). Unmatched junction bases numbered 6, after V lost 1 base and J lost 5 bases. CDR3 sequence reads: CASSIVSDRGHEQYF. CDR3 nucleotide sequence: TGTGCCAGTAGTATAGTCTCGGACAGGGGACACGAGCAGTACTTC.

The CDR3, as DNA: TGTGCCAGTAGATTAGCGGGAGCGGGCGAGCAGTACTTC. Translation: CASRLAGAGEQYF. The chain employs TRBV19 and TRBJ2-7, with 9 positions matching TRBD2. Germline V gene lookup returns CDR1 LNHDA and CDR2 SQIVND (reference sequence). The J segment lost 6 bases and the V segment lost 6 bases, leaving 6 bases of the junction unmatched. The CDR3 has 13 residues. Combining the CDR3 with reference TRBV19 and TRBJ2-7 gives the whole variable domain DGGITQSPKYLFRKEGQNVTLSCEQNLNHDAMYWYRQDPGQGLRLIYYSQIVNDFQKGDIAEGYSVSREKKESFPLTVTSAQKNPTAFYLCASRLAGAGEQYFGPGTRLTVT.

J is TRBJ2-6 and V is TRBV27, with D possibly being TRBD1 (6 bases). Trimming removed 3 bases from V and 2 bases from J, with 14 bases in between. Germline CDR1 MNHEY, CDR2 SMNVEV (reference sequence). This CDR3 has 17 residues. Here the CDR3 DNA reads TGTGCCAGCAGTTTGGGGACAAGGAGGACTGGGGCCAACGTCCTGACTTTC. Protein product: CASSLGTRRTGANVLTF.

The gene calls are TRBV24-1 and TRBJ2-3; the match to TRBD2 covers 11 bases. The germline V gene has CDR1 KGHDR and CDR2 SFDVKD. V shed 4 bases, J shed 3 bases, and the junction held 5 bases outside the gene matches. This CDR3 region has 16 residues. The CDR3, as DNA: TGTGCCACCAGTGAGCCAACTAGCGGGGGAACAGATACGCAGTATTTT. It codes for CATSEPTSGGTDTQYF.

The chain has TRBV19 and TRBJ2-5; a weak D match, TRBD1 (6 bases). The CDR3 is 13 residues long. The V end was cut by 4 bases, the J end by 6 bases, with 12 bases between. The germline CDR1 and CDR2 sequences are LNHDA and SQIVND (reference sequence). The CDR3 nucleotides read TGTGCCAGTAGTACTACAGGGTCCAAGACCCAGTACTTC. Its protein is CASSTTGSKTQYF.

This chain links TRBV27 with TRBJ1-5; D perhaps matches TRBD1 (5 bases). The CDR3 runs 17 residues. CDR1 is MNHEY and CDR2 is SMNVEV in the germline V gene (reference sequence). Deletions cut 5 bases from V and 5 bases from J, with 22 bases between. The CDR3 region has the DNA TGTGCCAGCAGTACTCACGGTTGGGCAGGGAGGGATCAGCCCCAGCATTTT. It translates to CASSTHGWAGRDQPQHF.

The CDR3 bases are TGTGCCAGCAGCACAATCGGGACAGCAAGTAATTCACCCCTCCACTTT. It codes for CASSTIGTASNSPLHF. The chain links TRBV7-8 to TRBJ1-6; 7 positions match TRBD1. There are 16 residues in the CDR3. The junction had 10 bases not matched to a gene; V was cut back by 5 bases and J by 6 bases. Looked up from germline, CDR1 is SGHVS and CDR2 is FQNEAQ.

The V call is TRBV28, the J call TRBJ1-5; D is uncertain. Trimming removed 3 bases at V and 4 bases at J, with 10 bases between. Germline CDR1 reads MDHEN; CDR2 reads SYDVKM. CDR3 size: 14 residues. CDR3 nucleotide sequence: TGTGCCAGCAGTTTTCCGACTGGAAATCAGCCCCAGCATTTT. As protein: CASSFPTGNQPQHF.

The chain links TRBV6-5 to TRBJ2-7; D not certain. The germline V gene encodes CDR1 MNHEY and CDR2 SVGAGI. V shed 0 bases and J shed 2 bases, with 11 bases lying between them. The CDR3 spans 15 residues. The CDR3 DNA sequence: TGTGCCAGCAGTTACTCCCGATCGGTTCCCTACGAGCAGTACTTC. This codes for CASSYSRSVPYEQYF.

This clone appeared once. V gene TRBV5-4 combines with J gene TRBJ2-7; 8 positions match TRBD2. Germline-derived CDR1 and CDR2 are SGHNT and YYREEE (reference sequence). The CDR3 runs to 13 residues. Unmatched junction bases numbered 3, after V lost 6 bases and J lost 1 base. Here the CDR3 DNA reads TGTGCCAGCACCCGGGGGGGTTCCTACGAGCAGTACTTC. Translated: CASTRGGSYEQYF.

V gene TRBV15 combines with J gene TRBJ2-1; 10 bases are shared with TRBD1. In germline, CDR1 is LNHNV, CDR2 YYDKDF (reference sequence). J gave up 9 bases and V 1 base, and 3 bases lay outside the gene matches. The CDR3 sequence is 14 residues long. The CDR3 region has the DNA TGTGCCACCAGCAGAGCAGGGACAGGGGTTGAGCAGTTCTTC. Its translation: CATSRAGTGVEQFF.

J is TRBJ2-7 and V is TRBV5-6; 8 bases are shared with TRBD1. After removal of 5 bases from V and 4 bases from J, the junction contained 5 bases not matched to a gene. Germline V CDR1 and CDR2: SGHDT, YYEEEE. The CDR3 has 13 amino acids. CDR3 coding DNA: TGTGCCAGCAGTAATGGACAGGGATACGAGCAGTACTTC. It specifies CASSNGQGYEQYF.